This T cell receptor (beta chain) was observed in a study of blood T cell repertoires in COVID-19. Looking at the study overall: Samples representing acute and convalescent COVID-19 were sourced from the United States, Italy and Spain.

Original methodology: Cell counts per sample came from amplifying reference gene primers. Some clones are missing from TCRdb's copy, which holds only in-frame ones; the method was immunoSEQ multiplex PCR. The V and J calls and clone size were taken over from that table, and D and trimming were inferred from the DNA. The profile shows tens of thousands of clones, roughly nine tenths of them singletons. CDR1 and CDR2 (germline): MNHEY, SVGEGT. The length of the CDR3 is 20 residues. V dropped 0 bases and J dropped 0; count of bases not matched to a gene: 14. The specimen sequenced was peripheral blood. The chain links TRBV6-2 or TRBV6-3 to TRBJ1-3; 7 nucleotides line up with TRBD1. The receptor's source is a human donor with active COVID-19. The donor label of this sample is uncertain. CDR3 in amino acids: CASSYSTRTGPLISGNTIYF. DNA for the CDR3: TGTGCCAGCAGTTACTCGACAAGGACAGGACCGCTGATCTCTGGAAACACCATATATTTT.